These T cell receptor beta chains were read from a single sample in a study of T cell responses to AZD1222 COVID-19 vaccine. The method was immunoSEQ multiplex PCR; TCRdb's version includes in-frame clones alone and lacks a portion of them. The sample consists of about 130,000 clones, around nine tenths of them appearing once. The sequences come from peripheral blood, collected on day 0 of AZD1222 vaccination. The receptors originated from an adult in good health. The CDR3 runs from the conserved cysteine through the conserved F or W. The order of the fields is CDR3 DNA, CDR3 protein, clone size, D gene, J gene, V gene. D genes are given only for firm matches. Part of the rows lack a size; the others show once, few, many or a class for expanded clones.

cdr3_nt: TGTGCCAGCAGCACCTACTCCAGGGAGTGGGACGAGCAGTACTTC; cdr3_aa: CASSTYSREWDEQYF; clone_size: -; d_call: -; j_call: TRBJ2-7; v_call: TRBV7-2
cdr3_nt: TGTGCCAGCAGTTCCGGGACAGGGGGCTGGTACGAGCAGTACTTC; cdr3_aa: CASSSGTGGWYEQYF; clone_size: -; d_call: TRBD1; j_call: TRBJ2-7; v_call: TRBV28
cdr3_nt: TGTGCCAGCAGCGTATGGGGCAGGGACGCCGACGAGCAGTACTTC; cdr3_aa: CASSVWGRDADEQYF; clone_size: few; d_call: -; j_call: TRBJ2-7; v_call: TRBV9
cdr3_nt: TGTGCCAGCAGCCCCGGACAGGGGCGCTATGGCTACACCTTC; cdr3_aa: CASSPGQGRYGYTF; clone_size: -; d_call: TRBD1; j_call: TRBJ1-2; v_call: TRBV6-5
cdr3_nt: TGTGCCAGTAAGACTAGCGGGATTTACACAGATACGCAGTATTTT; cdr3_aa: CASKTSGIYTDTQYF; clone_size: -; d_call: TRBD2; j_call: TRBJ2-3; v_call: TRBV19
cdr3_nt: TGTGCCAGCAGTTACCCGGACAGCAACTCTGGAAACACCATATATTTT; cdr3_aa: CASSYPDSNSGNTIYF; clone_size: -; d_call: -; j_call: TRBJ1-3; v_call: TRBV6-2/TRBV6-3
cdr3_nt: TGTGCCAGCACCCATCAGGGGAGCATTCTTCCTACTTATAGCAATCAGCCCCAGCATTTT; cdr3_aa: CASTHQGSILPTYSNQPQHF; clone_size: -; d_call: -; j_call: TRBJ1-5; v_call: TRBV7-6
cdr3_nt: TGTGCCAGCGCCGGCAGTAATTATGGCTACACCTTC; cdr3_aa: CASAGSNYGYTF; clone_size: -; d_call: -; j_call: TRBJ1-2; v_call: TRBV28
cdr3_nt: TGCGCCAGCAGCTTAAGCGGGGTAGGCACAGATACGCAGTATTTT; cdr3_aa: CASSLSGVGTDTQYF; clone_size: -; d_call: TRBD2; j_call: TRBJ2-3; v_call: TRBV5-1
cdr3_nt: TGTGCCAGCAGCCGTCACCCGCATCAGCCCCAGCATTTT; cdr3_aa: CASSRHPHQPQHF; clone_size: once; d_call: -; j_call: TRBJ1-5; v_call: TRBV7-2
cdr3_nt: TGTGCCATCAGTGCAGGGGTCGTTTCCACAGTTAACACTGAAGCTTTCTTT; cdr3_aa: CAISAGVVSTVNTEAFF; clone_size: -; d_call: -; j_call: TRBJ1-1; v_call: TRBV10-3